This TCR beta chain was recorded in a study of cytomegalovirus exposure and HLA in healthy donors (dated by TCRdb to the late 2010s). Some background on the complete study: According to a later analysis, one platform produced both the 120 validation repertoires and the 670 or so repertoires of the first cohort. The aim of the study was to test whether cataloging public T cell receptors could identify signatures of past pathogen exposure. In addition to the first cohort of roughly 670 subjects, a separate validation cohort of some 120 different subjects was used. To predict cytomegalovirus infection status, the study brought together high-throughput TCR immunosequencing, statistical association of individual TCRs with disease status, and machine learning. Results the study describes overall, beyond this receptor: A later analysis found that TCRs clustered in the first cohort also tended to co-occur in the roughly 120 validation repertoires, with more than 90% of cluster scores above 0. Three of the identified cytomegalovirus-associated TCR beta chains were confirmed in vitro to be specific for cytomegalovirus antigens. The classifier was reported to diagnose cytomegalovirus status with high specificity and sensitivity in both the original and validation cohorts. Most TCR sequences were observed very rarely across donors, whereas some public TCRs were present in many individuals. According to the authors, the approach could potentially be generalized to other disease states and immunological phenotypes. The study gave a list of about 170 TCR beta chains associated with cytomegalovirus. A later analysis had no HLA typing for the validation cohort, so co-occurrence there was scored across all 120 or so repertoires.

Note on this clone: What antigen it recognizes has not been identified. No per-base quality is available; no much larger clone lies one base away.

The library was produced with the immunoSEQ multiplex PCR assay. The paper's data handling went like this. A statistical classification framework was built to diagnose cytomegalovirus status from the catalog of TCR beta chain sequences. TCRdb carries this immuneACCESS record with in-frame sequences only. Its versions omit some clonotypes, under half of them owing to an unresolved V gene in the studies checked, with the rest unexplained. The V and J calls and clone size come from that table; D and trimming were worked out from the DNA. This sample holds some 200,000 clones; 75% to 95% were observed only once. The top ten hold around 1.1% of the sample. The CDR3 has 17 amino acids, counting the end cysteine and phenylalanine. The DNA shown is the 51-base CDR3, in frame from base 1. CDR1 and CDR2 were assigned from the germline V gene as SGHTA and FQGNSA. For this chain, trimming is 5 bases at the V end and 5 bases at the J end, and the number of junction bases without a gene match is 8.

Separate from the roughly 700-subject first cohort, the validation cohort of 95 to 150 subjects was the group to which the donors belonged. The sample taken for sequencing was PBMCs. The TCR was taken from a woman in her late teens or twenties in good health and CMV-seronegative. In this chain, TRBV7-2 is recombined with TRBJ2-5, with 16 bases matching TRBD2. The base sequence is TGTGCCAGCAGCCAATACGGGACTAGCGGGAGGGGGGAGACCCAGTACTTC. Translated, this is CASSQYGTSGRGETQYF.